This TCR beta chain was retrieved from a study of OX40 agonist ivuxolimab in advanced cancers. Using immunoSEQ multiplex PCR, the repertoire was profiled, and TCRdb retains in-frame clones only, with some absent. The table lists 90,000 to 150,000 clones, around 89% of them singletons, with more than 0.45% in the top ten. The timepoints at which blood was sampled were baseline, cycle 4 day 1, and cycle 7 day 1. V gave up 4 bases and J gave up 4 bases, with 13 bases separating them. This CDR3 comprises 14 residues. Germline CDR1 reads SGHTA; CDR2 reads FQGNSA. Sequencing was performed on CD4+ or CD8+ T cells sorted from blood, taken in a trial of the OX40 agonist ivuxolimab. The J gene is TRBJ1-2, the V gene TRBV7-2, with no clear D. The sequence came from an adult with an advanced solid tumor such as melanoma, head and neck, liver or kidney cancer. Written as DNA, the CDR3 is TGTGCCAGCAGCTCACCCTATGGTGGCTATGGCTACACCTTC. This codes for CASSSPYGGYGYTF.